The 22 T cell receptor beta chains in this list originate from one sample, sequenced in a study of blood T cell repertoires in COVID-19. Method: immunoSEQ multiplex PCR; TCRdb's copy keeps in-frame clones and lacks some. The sample holds 35,000 to 45,000 clones, over 60% seen once. The specimen sequenced was peripheral blood. These receptors were taken from a man aged 55 to 70 with active COVID-19.

The genes are TRBV2 and TRBJ1-4; a weak D match, TRBD1 (5 bases). Germline CDR1 SNHLY, CDR2 FYNNEI. V was cut by 10 bases and J by 0 bases, with 18 bases left in between. The CDR3 totals 16 residues. The CDR3 DNA is TGTGCCACCTCCCCGACCCGGACAACAACTAATGAAAAACTGTTTTTT. Translation: CATSPTRTTTNEKLFF.

This chain uses TRBV5-8 with TRBJ2-3, with D possibly TRBD2 on 7 matching bases. The germline CDR1 and CDR2 sequences are SGHTS and YDEGEE. V lost 7 bases to trimming and J lost 2 bases, with 11 bases between them. CDR3 length: 13 residues. CDR3 coding DNA: TGTGCCAGCTCCGGGGGGCCCACAGATACGCAGTATTTT. Its protein product is CASSGGPTDTQYF.

V gene TRBV2 combines with J gene TRBJ2-6, with 8 positions matching TRBD1. The ends lost 7 bases at V and 2 bases at J; junction bases unmatched: 10. Germline lookup yields CDR1 SNHLY and CDR2 FYNNEI. CDR3 size: 17 residues. CDR3 region: CASNPGTGLAGANVLTF. In DNA, the CDR3 is TGTGCCAGCAATCCCGGGACAGGTCTCGCTGGGGCCAACGTCCTGACTTTC.

This chain connects TRBV7-9 to TRBJ1-3, with D possibly being TRBD1 (5 bases). The V and J ends lost 5 bases and 1 base respectively, with 21 bases between them. The CDR3 contains 18 residues. In germline, CDR1 is SEHNR, CDR2 FQNEAQ (reference sequence). The chain's CDR3 is CASSRLDGAAKSGNTIYF. DNA for the CDR3: TGTGCCAGCAGCCGTTTGGATGGGGCGGCAAAGTCTGGAAACACCATATATTTT. The complete variable domain, with remaining parts taken from reference TRBV7-9 and TRBJ1-3, reads DTGVSQNPRHKITKRGQNVTFRCDPISEHNRLYWYRQTLGQGPEFLTYFQNEAQLEKSRLLSDRFSAERPKGSFSTLEIQRTEQGDSAMYLCASSRLDGAAKSGNTIYFGEGSWLTVV.

The CDR3 bases are TGTGCCAGCAGCGTAGAGGGAGCGGGAGGATCAGATACGCAGTATTTT. It is translated as CASSVEGAGGSDTQYF. V gene TRBV9 combines with J gene TRBJ2-3, with 9 bases aligning to TRBD2. V shed 0 bases and J 4 bases; nucleotides not matched to a gene: 6. The CDR3 has 16 residues. Germline CDR1 reads SGDLS; CDR2 reads YYNGEE.

The chain joins TRBV27 to TRBJ2-5; maybe TRBD1 (5 bases). The CDR3 is 13 amino acids. Germline V gene sequence: CDR1 MNHEY, CDR2 SMNVEV (reference sequence). The CDR3: CAPKGWGDETQYF. As DNA, the CDR3 is TGTGCTCCGAAGGGGTGGGGTGATGAGACCCAGTACTTC.

The rearrangement joins TRBV10-1 to TRBJ2-3, with D possibly being TRBD2 (5 bases). V lost 6 bases and J 4 bases, leaving 14 bases between the germline ends. This CDR3 is built from 14 residues. CDR1 is WNHNN and CDR2 is SYGVQD in the germline V gene (reference sequence). DNA for the CDR3: TGCGCCAGCAGCGAACGGGGATACCCAGATACGCAGTATTTT. It codes for CASSERGYPDTQYF.

The V call is TRBV29-1, the J call TRBJ2-3; 8 positions match TRBD2. V was pared by 7 bases and J by 1 base, with 7 bases of the junction left unmatched. Per the germline V gene, CDR1 is SQVTM and CDR2 is ANQGSEA. This CDR3 spans 14 amino acids. CDR3 bases: TGCAGCGGGAGAGCGGGAGATGGCACAGATACGCAGTATTTT. Protein: CSGRAGDGTDTQYF.

The chain carries TRBV10-3 and TRBJ1-5, with D perhaps TRBD1 (6 bases). The germline gives CDR1 ENHRY, CDR2 SYGVKD. This CDR3 is built from 14 residues. Trimming took off 5 bases at V and 4 bases at J, with 12 bases between the two ends. The CDR3 spells CAISSGVRNQPQHF. For the CDR3, the DNA is TGTGCCATCAGTTCAGGGGTTCGAAATCAGCCCCAGCATTTT.

This clone was counted between two and nine times. The chain uses TRBV5-4 and TRBJ1-1; 9 nucleotides line up with TRBD1. CDR3 length: 16 amino acids. The V segment lost 6 bases and the J segment 4 bases; nucleotides outside the gene matches: 13. Germline V gives CDR1 SGHNT, CDR2 YYREEE (reference sequence). Written as DNA, the CDR3 is TGTGCCAGCACCACGGGGGACAGGGCGGAAAGCACTGAAGCTTTCTTT. Its translation is CASTTGDRAESTEAFF. The variable domain in full, completed from reference TRBV5-4 and TRBJ1-1, reads ETGVTQSPTHLIKTRGQQVTLRCSSQSGHNTVSWYQQALGQGPQFIFQYYREEENGRGNFPPRFSGLQFPNYSSELNVNALELDDSALYLCASTTGDRAESTEAFFGQGTRLTVV.

V gene TRBV11-2 combines with J gene TRBJ1-1; 8 nucleotides agree with TRBD1. The V gene's germline CDR1 is SGHAT and CDR2 FQNNGV. There are 16 residues in the CDR3. The V gene end was trimmed by 4 bases and the J gene end by 6 bases; junction bases not matched to a gene: 13. The CDR3 nucleotides are TGTGCCAGCAGCTCTGACAGGGGATGGTCTGGCTCTGAAGCTTTCTTT. Translated: CASSSDRGWSGSEAFF.

This clone came up a few times. At one boundary the junction diverges from the germline segment, which might be a read error. V usage is TRBV7-9 and J usage is TRBJ2-2; 8 positions match TRBD1. There are 16 residues in the CDR3. Germline CDR1 is SEHNR and CDR2 is FQNEAQ (reference sequence). CDR3 nucleotides: TGTGCCAGCAGCTTAAGGCAGGGGGCGAAAACCGGGGAGCTGTTTTTT. Its translation: CASSLRQGAKTGELFF.

The chain carries TRBV7-8 and TRBJ2-3; the match to TRBD2 covers 8 bases. Germline CDR1 reads SGHVS; CDR2 reads FQNEAQ. Unmatched junction bases numbered 5, after V lost 1 base and J lost 2 bases. This CDR3 spans 16 amino acids. CDR3 residues: CASSLDLRGATDTQYF. The CDR3 DNA sequence: TGTGCCAGCAGCTTAGACTTGCGGGGGGCCACAGATACGCAGTATTTT.

The CDR3 loop is CASILKGESNQPQHF. DNA for the CDR3: TGTGCCAGCATATTGAAGGGGGAGAGCAATCAGCCCCAGCATTTT. J is TRBJ1-5 and V is TRBV6-5, with a possible D match to TRBD1 (6 bases). There are 15 residues in the CDR3. The germline gives CDR1 MNHEY, CDR2 SVGAGI. V dropped 7 bases and J dropped 1 base, with 14 bases sitting between them.

The gene calls are TRBV7-2 and TRBJ1-5; D is undetermined. This CDR3 contains 14 residues. V dropped 3 bases and J dropped 5 bases, with 11 bases sitting between them. Germline CDR1 is SGHTA and CDR2 is FQGNSA. The CDR3 region is CASSFGASDQPQHF. CDR3 nucleotides: TGTGCCAGCAGCTTTGGAGCTTCAGATCAGCCCCAGCATTTT.

In nucleotides, the CDR3 is TGTGCCAGCAGCCAAGAGAGGGACACTCTCCTTGGGGGGCAGTTCTTC. Translated: CASSQERDTLLGGQFF. The genes are TRBV4-2 and TRBJ2-1; a weak D match, TRBD1 (6 bases). The V gene's germline CDR1 is LGHNA and CDR2 YNFKEQ. Trimming took 0 bases from V and 12 from J, leaving 21 bases between them. CDR3 length: 16 amino acids.

This sequence joins TRBV6-5 and TRBJ2-1; D remains unclear. Germline V lookup: CDR1 MNHEY, CDR2 SVGAGI. Trimming cost V 4 bases and J 7 bases, with 8 bases left between them. The CDR3 runs to 12 residues. CDR3 protein: CASSLNRNEQFF. The CDR3 coding sequence is TGTGCCAGCAGTTTGAACCGGAATGAGCAGTTCTTC.

This clone was detected once. The genes are TRBV5-1 and TRBJ2-6; unclear D gene. The germline V gene has CDR1 SGHRS and CDR2 YFSETQ. The CDR3 contains 15 residues. Trimming stripped 4 bases from V and 2 bases from J, with 10 bases between. Here the CDR3 reads CASSPITAGANVLTF. The CDR3, as DNA: TGCGCCAGCAGCCCGATCACAGCTGGGGCCAACGTCCTGACTTTC.

This clone came up a few times. The genes are TRBV7-2 and TRBJ2-1; 14 bases agree with TRBD2. The CDR3 consists of 15 residues. Germline assignment: CDR1 SGHTA and CDR2 FQGNSA. V gave up 5 bases and J gave up 9 bases; unmatched junction bases: 6. CDR3 amino acids: CASSPPGTSGGEQFF. The CDR3 bases are TGTGCCAGCAGCCCCCCCGGGACTAGCGGGGGTGAGCAGTTCTTC.

This chain's CDR3 is CASSESYGGADTQYF. CDR3 bases: TGTGCCAGCAGTGAATCTTATGGGGGCGCAGATACGCAGTATTTT. V gene TRBV6-1 combines with J gene TRBJ2-3, with TRBD1 as a possible D gene (6 bases). V gave up 2 bases and J gave up 4 bases, with 13 bases separating them. CDR3 length: 15 amino acids. CDR1 and CDR2 from the germline V gene are MNHNS and SASEGT.

The count of this clone is one. The chain employs TRBV7-9 and TRBJ1-5; D is undetermined. The germline V gene encodes CDR1 SEHNR and CDR2 FQNEAQ (reference sequence). This CDR3 comprises 14 residues. Trimming took 5 bases from V and 7 from J, leaving 15 bases between them. Written as DNA, the CDR3 is TGTGCCAGCAGCCGAGAGGGAGCGGGGCAGCCCCAGCATTTT. Translated: CASSREGAGQPQHF.

This chain links TRBV28 with TRBJ2-2; D unclear. The germline gives CDR1 MDHEN, CDR2 SYDVKM. V dropped 7 bases and J dropped 6 bases, with 9 bases sitting between them. The CDR3 has 12 residues. CDR3 loop: CASNHPAGELFF. Here the CDR3 DNA reads TGTGCCAGCAACCACCCGGCCGGGGAGCTGTTTTTT.